What follows is one T cell receptor (beta chain) and its context. Together with a sample-barcoded 5' primer, a J-beta primer mix was included in a second PCR lasting roughly 6 to 12 cycles. One entry per CDR3 protein results from TCRdb running MiXCR on the 5' RACE reads. The sample has roughly 2 million distinct CDR3 sequences; 40% to 55% are singletons. Trimming cost V 4 bases and J 5 bases; bases outside gene matches: 18. CDR3 length equals 18 residues. These data are taken from a study of blood T cells in healthy people across ages. The sample taken for sequencing was blood. The V gene is TRBV12-3 or TRBV12-4, the J gene TRBJ2-3, with TRBD1 matching over 7 bases. This TCR was recovered from a woman between 40 and 50 years old in good health. The CDR3 spells CASSSPSSRGPVGDTQYF. Written as DNA, the CDR3 is TGTGCCAGCAGTTCCCCCTCGAGTAGGGGGCCTGTGGGAGATACGCAGTATTTT.